This entry lists 9 T cell receptor beta chains sequenced from one sample in a study of T cell repertoires in cytomegalovirus infection. No antigen has been assigned to these receptors. TCRdb re-called the reads through MiXCR, storing one row per CDR3 protein. The data show around 340,000 distinct CDR3 sequences, with 25% to 30% seen just once and 20% held by the top ten. The source material was cultured PBMCs, sampled from culture after CMV antigen stimulation. These TCRs come from a human donor in good health (CMV status not recorded). Some clones in this sample may be carry-over from other donors' samples.

This rearrangement joins TRBV20-1 to TRBJ2-3, with 11 bases that match TRBD2. The CDR3 is made up of 18 amino acids. Looked up from germline, CDR1 is DFQATT and CDR2 is SNEGSKA (reference sequence). Trimming at V came to 0 bases and at J to 2 bases, leaving 10 bases not matched to a gene. As DNA, the CDR3 is TGCAGTGCTAGAGATTTTAGGCTAGCGGGAGGAAACACAGATACGCAGTATTTT. As protein: CSARDFRLAGGNTDTQYF.

This chain joins TRBV12-3 or TRBV12-4 and TRBJ1-3; maybe TRBD1 (6 bases). Trimming cost V 5 bases and J 3 bases, with 14 bases left between them. The CDR3 sequence is 15 residues long. CDR3 nucleotide sequence: TGTGCCAGCAGTCCCTCCGGGACATTTGGAAACACCATATATTTT. Its protein is CASSPSGTFGNTIYF.

This clonotype was counted between two and nine times. The chain couples TRBV20-1 to TRBJ2-3; D possibly corresponds to TRBD2 (5 bases). The CDR3 consists of 14 residues. Between the trimmed V and J ends, which lost 6 bases and 4 bases, there was a span of 17 bases. Germline lookup yields CDR1 DFQATT and CDR2 SNEGSKA (reference sequence). Here the CDR3 DNA reads TGCAGTGCCCAAACCCCACTAGGTGCAGATACGCAGTATTTT. As protein: CSAQTPLGADTQYF.

The V and J genes are TRBV6-1 and TRBJ1-1, with D tentatively TRBD1 (5 bases). From germline, CDR1 is MNHNS and CDR2 SASEGT. CDR3 length: 16 amino acids. V shed 1 base and J shed 1 base, with 13 bases lying between them. Here the CDR3 reads CASSEGFWGGNTEAFF. CDR3 DNA: TGTGCCAGCAGTGAAGGCTTTTGGGGCGGGAACACTGAAGCTTTCTTT.

V usage is TRBV19 and J usage is TRBJ1-5; possibly TRBD1 for D (5 bases). The V end lost 6 bases, the J end lost 1 base, and 16 bases lay between the germline ends. CDR1 is LNHDA, CDR2 SQIVND, per germline (reference sequence). CDR3 length equals 16 residues. The CDR3 sequence is CASRGGRQMSNQPQHF. The CDR3 nucleotides are TGTGCCAGTAGGGGGGGACGGCAGATGAGCAATCAGCCCCAGCATTTT.

The rearrangement uses TRBV7-3 and TRBJ2-1; the D gene is possibly TRBD1 (7 bases). Trimming removed 2 bases at V and 3 bases at J, with 11 bases between. The CDR3 has 15 amino acids. Per germline, CDR1 SGHTA and CDR2 FQGTGA. The CDR3 DNA sequence: TGTGCCAGCAGCTTACAGGGGGGCAACTACAATGAGCAGTTCTTC. Residues: CASSLQGGNYNEQFF.

The CDR3: CASSLEYGARGFF. The CDR3 bases are TGTGCCAGCAGCTTAGAGTACGGAGCCCGGGGGTTCTTC. The V call is TRBV7-9, the J call TRBJ2-1, with D perhaps TRBD2 (5 bases). CDR1 and CDR2 (germline): SEHNR, FQNEAQ (reference sequence). V lost 1 base and J lost 15, with 16 bases in between. The CDR3 is 13 amino acids.

The chain combines TRBV19 with TRBJ1-1; D perhaps matches TRBD1 (5 bases). Germline assignment: CDR1 LNHDA and CDR2 SQIVND (reference sequence). The CDR3 is 14 amino acids. The V end lost 7 bases, the J end lost 4 bases, and 16 bases lay between the germline ends. Here the CDR3 DNA reads TGTGCCAGTATCCGCTCTCCTGGGACCACTGAAGCTTTCTTT. This translates into CASIRSPGTTEAFF.

The rearrangement links TRBV7-3 to TRBJ1-2; D is unresolved. Trimming pared 3 bases from V and 6 bases from J, leaving 11 bases between. The germline gives CDR1 SGHTA, CDR2 FQGTGA. The CDR3 length is 13 residues. The CDR3 sequence: CASSFSREDGYTF. CDR3 nucleotide sequence: TGTGCCAGCAGCTTCTCTCGAGAGGATGGCTACACCTTC.